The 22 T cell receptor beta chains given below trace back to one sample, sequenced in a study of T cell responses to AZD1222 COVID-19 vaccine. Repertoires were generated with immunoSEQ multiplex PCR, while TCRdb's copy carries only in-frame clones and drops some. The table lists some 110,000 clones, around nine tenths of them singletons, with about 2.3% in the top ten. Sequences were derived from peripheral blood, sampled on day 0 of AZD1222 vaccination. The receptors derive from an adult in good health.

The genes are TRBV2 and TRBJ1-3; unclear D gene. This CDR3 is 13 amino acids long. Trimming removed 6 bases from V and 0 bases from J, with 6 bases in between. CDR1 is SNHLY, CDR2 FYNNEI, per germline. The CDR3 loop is CASSAHSGNTIYF. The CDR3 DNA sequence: TGTGCCAGCAGCGCACACTCTGGAAACACCATATATTTT.

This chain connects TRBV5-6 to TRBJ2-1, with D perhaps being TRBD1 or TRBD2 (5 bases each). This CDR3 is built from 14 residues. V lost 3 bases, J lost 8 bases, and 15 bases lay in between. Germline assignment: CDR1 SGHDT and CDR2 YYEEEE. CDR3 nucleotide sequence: TGTGCCAGCAGCTCGTATTACCTGGGGGATGAGCAGTTCTTC. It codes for CASSSYYLGDEQFF.

CDR3 loop: CASSLVLGDTGELFF. CDR3 sequence (DNA): TGTGCCAGCAGCTTAGTTTTGGGAGACACCGGGGAGCTGTTTTTT. The rearrangement links TRBV7-9 to TRBJ2-2; TRBD2 might be the D (5 bases). There are 15 residues in the CDR3. Per germline, CDR1 SEHNR and CDR2 FQNEAQ (reference sequence). Trimming shortened V by 1 base and J by 3 bases, and 9 bases separated the two germline ends.

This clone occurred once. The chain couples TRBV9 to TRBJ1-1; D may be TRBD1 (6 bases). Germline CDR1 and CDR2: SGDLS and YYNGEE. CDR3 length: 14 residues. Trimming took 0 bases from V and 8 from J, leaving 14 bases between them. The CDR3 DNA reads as TGTGCCAGCAGCGTAGAGCCCCAAGGGGGGGAAGCTTTCTTT. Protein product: CASSVEPQGGEAFF.

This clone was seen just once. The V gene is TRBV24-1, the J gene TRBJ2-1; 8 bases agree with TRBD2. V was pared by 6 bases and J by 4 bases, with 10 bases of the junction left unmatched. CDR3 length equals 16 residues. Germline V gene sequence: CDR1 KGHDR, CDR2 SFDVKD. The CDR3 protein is CATSPNGGGTYNEQFF. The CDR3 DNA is TGTGCCACCAGTCCGAACGGCGGGGGGACTTACAATGAGCAGTTCTTC.

The CDR3 nucleotides are TGCGCCAGCAGCAATGGGGACAGGTACACCGGGGAGCTGTTTTTT. Its translation: CASSNGDRYTGELFF. The chain links TRBV5-1 to TRBJ2-2; TRBD1 agrees at 8 bases. The CDR3 has 15 amino acids. The ends lost 4 bases at V and 3 bases at J; junction bases unmatched: 5. CDR1 is SGHRS and CDR2 is YFSETQ in the germline V gene.

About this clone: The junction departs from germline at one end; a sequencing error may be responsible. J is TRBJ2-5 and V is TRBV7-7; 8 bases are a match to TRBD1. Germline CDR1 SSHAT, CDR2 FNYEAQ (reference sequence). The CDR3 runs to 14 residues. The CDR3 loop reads CASSLFQGAETQYF. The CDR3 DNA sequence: TGTGCTAGCAGCTTATTCCAGGGGGCAGAGACCCAGTACTTC.

The CDR3 loop reads CSVEVGGGQTQYF. CDR3 bases: TGCAGCGTTGAAGTTGGGGGTGGGCAGACCCAGTACTTC. V usage is TRBV29-1 and J usage is TRBJ2-5; D could derive from TRBD1 or TRBD2 (5 bases each). Trimming removed 1 base from V and 6 bases from J, with 12 bases in between. The CDR3 contains 13 residues. CDR1 SQVTM and CDR2 ANQGSEA come from the germline V gene.

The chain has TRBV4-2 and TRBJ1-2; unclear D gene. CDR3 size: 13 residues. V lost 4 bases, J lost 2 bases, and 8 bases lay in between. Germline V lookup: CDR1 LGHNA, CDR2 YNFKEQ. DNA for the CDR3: TGTGCCAGCAGCCCCGACCAGAACTATGGCTACACCTTC. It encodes CASSPDQNYGYTF.

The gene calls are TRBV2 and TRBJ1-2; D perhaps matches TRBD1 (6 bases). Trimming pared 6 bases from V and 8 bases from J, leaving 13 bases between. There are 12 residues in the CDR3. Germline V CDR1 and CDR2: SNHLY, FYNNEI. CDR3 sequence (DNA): TGTGCCAGCAGGAGGACAGAGCCAGGCTACACCTTC. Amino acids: CASRRTEPGYTF.

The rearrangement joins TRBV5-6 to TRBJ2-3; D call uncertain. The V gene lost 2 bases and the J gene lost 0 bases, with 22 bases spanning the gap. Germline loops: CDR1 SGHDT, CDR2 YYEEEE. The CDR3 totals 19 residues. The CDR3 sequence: CASSLRDSPGGTSTDTQYF. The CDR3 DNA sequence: TGTGCCAGCAGCTTAAGAGACTCACCAGGTGGCACAAGCACAGATACGCAGTATTTT.

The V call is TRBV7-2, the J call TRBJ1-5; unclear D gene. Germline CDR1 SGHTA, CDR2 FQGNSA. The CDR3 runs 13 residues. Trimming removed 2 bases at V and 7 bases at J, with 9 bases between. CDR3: CASSLRGEQPQHF. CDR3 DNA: TGTGCCAGCAGCTTACGGGGTGAACAGCCCCAGCATTTT.

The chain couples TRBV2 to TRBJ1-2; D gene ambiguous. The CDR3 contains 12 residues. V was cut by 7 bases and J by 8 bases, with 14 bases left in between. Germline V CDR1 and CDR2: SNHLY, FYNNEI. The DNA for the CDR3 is TGTGCCAGCATGCGGGTAGGCCGGGGCTACACCTTC. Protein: CASMRVGRGYTF. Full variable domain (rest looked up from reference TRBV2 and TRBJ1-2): EPEVTQTPSHQVTQMGQEVILRCVPISNHLYFYWYRQILGQKVEFLVSFYNNEISEKSEIFDDQFSVERPDGSNFTLKIRSTKLEDSAMYFCASMRVGRGYTFGSGTRLTVV.

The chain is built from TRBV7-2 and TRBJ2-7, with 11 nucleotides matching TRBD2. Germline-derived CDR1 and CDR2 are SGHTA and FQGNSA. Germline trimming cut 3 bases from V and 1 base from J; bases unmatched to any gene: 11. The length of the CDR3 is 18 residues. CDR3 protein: CASSLWVVAGGHSYEQYF. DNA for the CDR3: TGTGCCAGCAGCTTGTGGGTAGTAGCGGGAGGGCATTCCTACGAGCAGTACTTC.

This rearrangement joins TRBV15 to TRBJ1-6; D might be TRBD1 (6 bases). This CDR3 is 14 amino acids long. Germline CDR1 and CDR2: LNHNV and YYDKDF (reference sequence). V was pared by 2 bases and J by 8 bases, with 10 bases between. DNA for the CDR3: TGTGCCACCAGCAGAACCCCAGGGGATTCACCCCTCCACTTT. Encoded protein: CATSRTPGDSPLHF.

The CDR3 DNA follows: TGTGCCAGCAGCTTAGATAGAACATCTGAAGCTTTCTTT. Translating gives CASSLDRTSEAFF. This sequence joins TRBV11-3 and TRBJ1-1; no clear D gene. This CDR3 region has 13 residues. V gave up 0 bases and J gave up 6 bases, with 8 bases separating them. CDR1 and CDR2 (germline): SGHNT, YENEEA.

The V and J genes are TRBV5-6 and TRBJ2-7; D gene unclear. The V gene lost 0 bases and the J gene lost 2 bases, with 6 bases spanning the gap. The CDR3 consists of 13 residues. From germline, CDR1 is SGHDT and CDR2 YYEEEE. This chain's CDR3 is CASSLGPTYEQYF. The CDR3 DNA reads TGTGCCAGCAGCTTGGGACCTACCTACGAGCAGTACTTC.

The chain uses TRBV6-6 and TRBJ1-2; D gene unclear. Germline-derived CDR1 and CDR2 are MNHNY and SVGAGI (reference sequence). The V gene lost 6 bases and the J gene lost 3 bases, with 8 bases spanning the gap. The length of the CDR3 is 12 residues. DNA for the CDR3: TGTGCCAGCAGCGATAACTACTATGGCTACACCTTC. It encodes CASSDNYYGYTF.

CDR3 bases: TGTGCCAGCAGTTTATCAGGGGGGAACACTGAAGCTTTCTTT. Translated, it gives CASSLSGGNTEAFF. The V call is TRBV28, the J call TRBJ1-1, with 7 bases matching TRBD1. J gave up 1 base and V 1 base, and 0 bases lay outside the gene matches. This CDR3 is 14 amino acids long. CDR1 is MDHEN, CDR2 SYDVKM, per germline.

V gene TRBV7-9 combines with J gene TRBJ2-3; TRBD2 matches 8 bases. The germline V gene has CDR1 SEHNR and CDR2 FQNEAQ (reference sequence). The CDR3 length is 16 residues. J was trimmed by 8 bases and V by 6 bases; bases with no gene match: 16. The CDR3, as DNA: TGTGCCAGCAGTCACCCGGGACTAGTCTACCCGGGTACGCAGTATTTT. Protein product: CASSHPGLVYPGTQYF.

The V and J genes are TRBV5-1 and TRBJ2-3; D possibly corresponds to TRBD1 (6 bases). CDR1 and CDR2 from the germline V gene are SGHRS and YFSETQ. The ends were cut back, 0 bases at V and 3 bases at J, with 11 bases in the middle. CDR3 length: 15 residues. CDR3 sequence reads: CASSLDRVGTDTQYF. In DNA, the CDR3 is TGCGCCAGCAGCTTGGACAGGGTGGGGACAGATACGCAGTATTTT.

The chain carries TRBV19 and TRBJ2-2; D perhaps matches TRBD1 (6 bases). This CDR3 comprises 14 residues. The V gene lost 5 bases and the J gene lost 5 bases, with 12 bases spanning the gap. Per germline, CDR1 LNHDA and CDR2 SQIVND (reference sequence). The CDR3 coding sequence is TGTGCCAGTAGTTCGGACAGCCCAACCGGGGAGCTGTTTTTT. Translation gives CASSSDSPTGELFF.